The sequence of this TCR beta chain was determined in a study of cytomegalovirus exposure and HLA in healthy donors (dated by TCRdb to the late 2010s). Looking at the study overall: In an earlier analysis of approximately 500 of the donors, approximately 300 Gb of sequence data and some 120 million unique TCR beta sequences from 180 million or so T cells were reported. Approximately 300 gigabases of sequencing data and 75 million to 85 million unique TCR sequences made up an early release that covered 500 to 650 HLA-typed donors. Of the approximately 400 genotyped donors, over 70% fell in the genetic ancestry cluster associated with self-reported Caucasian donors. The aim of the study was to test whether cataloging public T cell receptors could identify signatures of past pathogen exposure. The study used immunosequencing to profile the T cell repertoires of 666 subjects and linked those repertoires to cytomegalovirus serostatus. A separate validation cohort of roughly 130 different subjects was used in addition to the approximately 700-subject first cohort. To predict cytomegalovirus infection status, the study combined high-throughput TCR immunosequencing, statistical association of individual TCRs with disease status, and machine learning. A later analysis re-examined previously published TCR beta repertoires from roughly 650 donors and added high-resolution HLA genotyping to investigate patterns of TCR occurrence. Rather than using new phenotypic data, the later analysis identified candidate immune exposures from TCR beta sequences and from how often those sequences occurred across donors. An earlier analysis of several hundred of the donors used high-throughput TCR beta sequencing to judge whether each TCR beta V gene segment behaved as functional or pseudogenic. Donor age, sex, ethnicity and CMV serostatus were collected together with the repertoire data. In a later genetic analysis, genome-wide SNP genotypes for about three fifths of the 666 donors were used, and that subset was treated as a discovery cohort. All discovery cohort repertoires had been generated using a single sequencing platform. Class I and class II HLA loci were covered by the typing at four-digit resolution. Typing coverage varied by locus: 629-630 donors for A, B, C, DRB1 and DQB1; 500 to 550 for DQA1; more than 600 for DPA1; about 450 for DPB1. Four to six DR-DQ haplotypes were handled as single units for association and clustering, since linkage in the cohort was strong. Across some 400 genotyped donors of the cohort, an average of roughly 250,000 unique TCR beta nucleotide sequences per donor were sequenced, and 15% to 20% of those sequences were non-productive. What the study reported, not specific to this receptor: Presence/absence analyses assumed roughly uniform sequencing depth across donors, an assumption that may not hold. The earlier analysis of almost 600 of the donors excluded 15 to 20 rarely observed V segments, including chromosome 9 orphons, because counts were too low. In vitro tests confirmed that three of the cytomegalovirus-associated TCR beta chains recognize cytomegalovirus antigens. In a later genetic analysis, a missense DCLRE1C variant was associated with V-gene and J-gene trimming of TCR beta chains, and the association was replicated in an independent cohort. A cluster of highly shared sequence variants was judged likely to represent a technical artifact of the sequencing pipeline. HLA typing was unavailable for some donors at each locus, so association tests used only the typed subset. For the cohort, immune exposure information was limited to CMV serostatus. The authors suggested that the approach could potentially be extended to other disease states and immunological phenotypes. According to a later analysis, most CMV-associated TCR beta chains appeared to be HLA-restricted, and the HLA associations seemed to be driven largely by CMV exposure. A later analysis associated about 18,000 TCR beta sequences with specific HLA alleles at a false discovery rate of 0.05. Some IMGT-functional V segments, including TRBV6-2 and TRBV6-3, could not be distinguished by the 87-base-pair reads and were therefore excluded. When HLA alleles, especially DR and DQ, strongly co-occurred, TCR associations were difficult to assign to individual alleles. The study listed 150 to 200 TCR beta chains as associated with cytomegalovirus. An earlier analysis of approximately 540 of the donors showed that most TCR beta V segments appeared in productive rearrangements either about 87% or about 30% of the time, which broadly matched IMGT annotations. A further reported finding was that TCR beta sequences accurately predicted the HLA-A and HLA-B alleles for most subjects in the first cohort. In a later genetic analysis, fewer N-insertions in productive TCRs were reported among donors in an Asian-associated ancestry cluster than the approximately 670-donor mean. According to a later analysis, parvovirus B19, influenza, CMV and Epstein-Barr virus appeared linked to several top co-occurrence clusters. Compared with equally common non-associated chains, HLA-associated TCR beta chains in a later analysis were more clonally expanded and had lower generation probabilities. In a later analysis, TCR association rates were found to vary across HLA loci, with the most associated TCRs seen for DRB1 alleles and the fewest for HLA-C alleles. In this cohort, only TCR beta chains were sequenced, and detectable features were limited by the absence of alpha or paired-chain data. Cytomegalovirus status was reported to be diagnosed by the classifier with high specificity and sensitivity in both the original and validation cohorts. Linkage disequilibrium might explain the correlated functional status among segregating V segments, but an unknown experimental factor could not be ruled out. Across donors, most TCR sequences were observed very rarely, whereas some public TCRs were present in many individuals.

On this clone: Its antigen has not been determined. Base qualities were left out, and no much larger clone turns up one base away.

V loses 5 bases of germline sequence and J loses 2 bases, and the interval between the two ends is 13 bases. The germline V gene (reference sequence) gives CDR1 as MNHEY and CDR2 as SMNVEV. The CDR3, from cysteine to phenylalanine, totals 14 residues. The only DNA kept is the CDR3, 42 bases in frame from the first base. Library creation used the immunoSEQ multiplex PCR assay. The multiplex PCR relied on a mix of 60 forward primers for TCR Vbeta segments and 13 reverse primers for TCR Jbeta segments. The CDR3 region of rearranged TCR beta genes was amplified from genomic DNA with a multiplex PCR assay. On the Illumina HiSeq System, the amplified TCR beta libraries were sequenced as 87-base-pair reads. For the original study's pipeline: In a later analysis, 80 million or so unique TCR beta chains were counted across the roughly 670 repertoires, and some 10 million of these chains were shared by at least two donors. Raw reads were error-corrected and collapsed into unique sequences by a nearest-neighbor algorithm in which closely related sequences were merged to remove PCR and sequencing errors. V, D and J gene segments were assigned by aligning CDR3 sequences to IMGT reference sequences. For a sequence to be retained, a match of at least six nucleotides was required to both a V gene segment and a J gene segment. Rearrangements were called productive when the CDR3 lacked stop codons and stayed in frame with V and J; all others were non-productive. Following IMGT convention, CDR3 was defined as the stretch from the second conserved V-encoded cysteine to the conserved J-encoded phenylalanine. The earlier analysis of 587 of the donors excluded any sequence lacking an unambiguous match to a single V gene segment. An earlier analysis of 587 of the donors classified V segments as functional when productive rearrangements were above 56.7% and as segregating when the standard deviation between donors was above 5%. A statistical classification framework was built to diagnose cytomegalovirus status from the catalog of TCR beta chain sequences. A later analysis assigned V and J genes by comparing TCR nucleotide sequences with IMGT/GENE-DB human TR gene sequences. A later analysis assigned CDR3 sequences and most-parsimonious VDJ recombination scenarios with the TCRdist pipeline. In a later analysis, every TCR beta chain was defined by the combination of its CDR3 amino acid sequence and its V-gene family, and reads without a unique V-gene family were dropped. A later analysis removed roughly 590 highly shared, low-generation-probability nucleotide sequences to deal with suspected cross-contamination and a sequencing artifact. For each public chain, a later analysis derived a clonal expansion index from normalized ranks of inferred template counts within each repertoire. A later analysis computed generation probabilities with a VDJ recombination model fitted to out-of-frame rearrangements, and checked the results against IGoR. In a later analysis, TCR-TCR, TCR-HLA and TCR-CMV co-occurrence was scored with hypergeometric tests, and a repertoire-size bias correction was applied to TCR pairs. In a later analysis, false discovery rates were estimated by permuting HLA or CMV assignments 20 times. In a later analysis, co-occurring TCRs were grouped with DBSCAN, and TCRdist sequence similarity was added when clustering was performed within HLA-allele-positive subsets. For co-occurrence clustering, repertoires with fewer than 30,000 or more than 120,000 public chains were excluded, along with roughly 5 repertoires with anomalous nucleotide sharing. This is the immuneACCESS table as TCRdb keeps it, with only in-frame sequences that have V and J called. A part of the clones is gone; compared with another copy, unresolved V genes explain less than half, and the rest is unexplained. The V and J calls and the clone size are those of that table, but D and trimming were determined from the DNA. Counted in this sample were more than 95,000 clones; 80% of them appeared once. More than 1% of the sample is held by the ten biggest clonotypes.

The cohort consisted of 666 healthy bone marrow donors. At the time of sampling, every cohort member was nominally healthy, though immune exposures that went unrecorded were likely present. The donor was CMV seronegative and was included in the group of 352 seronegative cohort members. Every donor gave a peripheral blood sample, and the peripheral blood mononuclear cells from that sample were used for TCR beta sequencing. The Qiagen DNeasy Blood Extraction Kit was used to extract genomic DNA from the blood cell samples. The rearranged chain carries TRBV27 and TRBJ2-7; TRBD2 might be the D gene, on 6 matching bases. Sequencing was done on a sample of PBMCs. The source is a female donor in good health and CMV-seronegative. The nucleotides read TGTGCCAGCAGTCGGGAGACTGGGACCTACGAGCAGTACTTC. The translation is CASSRETGTYEQYF.